This T cell receptor (beta chain) stems from a study of cytomegalovirus exposure and HLA in healthy donors. General study findings and limits: Sequencing likely generated an artifact that appeared as a cluster of highly shared sequence variants. Among the most significant clusters, several appeared linked to common viral pathogens in a later analysis. An analysis was carried out at a later point. It showed that HLA-associated TCR beta chains were more clonally expanded than equally common non-associated chains.

This CDR3 contains 14 residues. Germline CDR1 SEHNR, CDR2 FQNEAQ (reference sequence). With 5 bases removed from V and 6 bases from J, the gap between germline ends came to 17 bases. Use of 60 Vbeta and 13 Jbeta primers characterized the PCR. As originally analysed: In a later analysis, of about 80 million unique beta chains, 9 million to 11 million appeared in at least two donors. Sequencing was performed with immunoSEQ multiplex PCR; in TCRdb, only in-frame clones are kept and a portion is missing. The V and J calls and clone size come from that table; D and trimming were worked out from the DNA. The sample holds around 89,000 clones, roughly 80% seen once. Note on this clone: Its antigen is currently unknown.

The receptor's source is a girl aged 2-10 years in good health and CMV-seropositive. The specimen sequenced was PBMCs. The chain is built from TRBV7-9 and TRBJ2-7, with D perhaps matching TRBD2 (6 bases). Here the CDR3 reads CASSPSGGLGEQYF. CDR3 coding DNA: TGTGCCAGCAGCCCGAGCGGAGGGCTGGGCGAGCAGTACTTC.